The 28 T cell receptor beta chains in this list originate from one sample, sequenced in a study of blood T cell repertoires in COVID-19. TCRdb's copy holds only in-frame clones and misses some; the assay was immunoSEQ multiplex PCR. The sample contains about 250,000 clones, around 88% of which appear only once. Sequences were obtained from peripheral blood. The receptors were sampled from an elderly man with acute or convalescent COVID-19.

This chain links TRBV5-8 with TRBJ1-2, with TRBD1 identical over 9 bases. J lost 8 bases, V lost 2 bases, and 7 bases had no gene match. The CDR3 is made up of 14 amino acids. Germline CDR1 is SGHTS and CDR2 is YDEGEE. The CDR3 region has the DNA TGTGCCAGCAGCTTACAGGGGGCGTATCGGGGCTACACCTTC. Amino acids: CASSLQGAYRGYTF. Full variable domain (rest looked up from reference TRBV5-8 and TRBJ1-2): EAGVTQSPTHLIKTRGQQATLRCSPISGHTSVYWYQQALGLGLQFLLWYDEGEERNRGNFPPRFSGRQFPNYSSELNVNALELEDSALYLCASSLQGAYRGYTFGSGTRLTVV.

The CDR3 spells CASSKDRGRSYEQYF. As DNA, the CDR3 is TGTGCCAGCAGCAAAGACAGGGGTAGGTCCTACGAGCAGTACTTC. The V gene is TRBV7-9, the J gene TRBJ2-7; TRBD1 matches at 8 bases. The germline gives CDR1 SEHNR, CDR2 FQNEAQ (reference sequence). The CDR3 consists of 15 residues. Unmatched junction bases numbered 7, after V lost 5 bases and J lost 1 base.

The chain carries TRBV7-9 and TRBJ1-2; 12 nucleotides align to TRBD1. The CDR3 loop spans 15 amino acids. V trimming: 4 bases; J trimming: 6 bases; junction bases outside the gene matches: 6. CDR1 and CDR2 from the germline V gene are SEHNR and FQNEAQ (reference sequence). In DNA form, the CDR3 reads TGTGCCAGCAGCTGGGGACAGGGGGCTCGGGATGGCTACACCTTC. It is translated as CASSWGQGARDGYTF.

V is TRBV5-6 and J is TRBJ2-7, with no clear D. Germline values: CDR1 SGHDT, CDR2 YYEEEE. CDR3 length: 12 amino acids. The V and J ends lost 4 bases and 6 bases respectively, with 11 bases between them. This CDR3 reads CASSRRVAEQYF. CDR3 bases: TGTGCCAGCAGCAGGAGAGTAGCCGAGCAGTACTTC.

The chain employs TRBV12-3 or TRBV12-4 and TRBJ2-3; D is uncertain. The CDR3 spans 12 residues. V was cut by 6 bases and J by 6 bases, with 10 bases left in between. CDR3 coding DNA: TGTGCCAGCAGCTACTCTACGGATACGCAGTATTTT. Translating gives CASSYSTDTQYF.

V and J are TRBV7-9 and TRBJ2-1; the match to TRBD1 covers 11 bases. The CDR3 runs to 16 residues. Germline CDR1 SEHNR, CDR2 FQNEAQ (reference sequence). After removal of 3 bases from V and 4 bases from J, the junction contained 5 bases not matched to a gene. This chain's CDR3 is CASSFRDRGKYNEQFF. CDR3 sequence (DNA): TGTGCCAGCAGCTTCCGGGACAGGGGGAAATACAATGAGCAGTTCTTC.

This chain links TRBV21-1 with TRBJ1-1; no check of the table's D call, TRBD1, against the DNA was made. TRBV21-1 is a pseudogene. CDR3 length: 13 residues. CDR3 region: CASSKGQETEAFF. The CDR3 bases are TGTGCCAGCAGCAAAGGGCAGGAAACTGAAGCTTTCTTT.

The CDR3 sequence is CASSQAQGLNEKLFF. The CDR3 DNA sequence: TGTGCCAGCAGCCAAGCTCAGGGGTTAAATGAAAAACTGTTTTTT. The V gene is TRBV4-2, the J gene TRBJ1-4, with TRBD1 as a possible D gene (6 bases). This CDR3 is 15 amino acids long. Germline lookup yields CDR1 LGHNA and CDR2 YNFKEQ. Trimming pared 1 base from V and 5 bases from J, leaving 11 bases between.

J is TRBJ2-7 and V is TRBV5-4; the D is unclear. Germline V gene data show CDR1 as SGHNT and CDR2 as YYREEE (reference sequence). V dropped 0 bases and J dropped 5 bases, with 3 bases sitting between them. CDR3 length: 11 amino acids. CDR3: CASSLVDEQYF. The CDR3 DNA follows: TGTGCCAGCAGCTTGGTCGACGAGCAGTACTTC.

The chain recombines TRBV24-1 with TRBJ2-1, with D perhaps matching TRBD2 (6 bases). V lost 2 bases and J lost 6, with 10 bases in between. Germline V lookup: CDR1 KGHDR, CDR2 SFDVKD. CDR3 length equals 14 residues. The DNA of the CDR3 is TGTGCCACCAGTGATTGGGCTAGCGCCAATGAGCAGTTCTTC. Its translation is CATSDWASANEQFF.

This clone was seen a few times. CDR3: CASSAGPGNTIYF. In DNA, the CDR3 is TGTGCCAGCAGTGCAGGGCCTGGAAACACCATATATTTT. The chain links TRBV27 to TRBJ1-3; D possibly corresponds to TRBD1 (5 bases). The CDR3 totals 13 residues. Germline CDR1 and CDR2: MNHEY and SMNVEV (reference sequence). The V end lost 5 bases, the J end lost 2 bases, and 7 bases lay between the germline ends.

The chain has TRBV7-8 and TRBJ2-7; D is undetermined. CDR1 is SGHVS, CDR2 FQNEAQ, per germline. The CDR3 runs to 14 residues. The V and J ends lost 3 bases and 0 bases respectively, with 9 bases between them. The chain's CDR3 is CASSFDTYSYEQYF. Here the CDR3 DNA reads TGTGCCAGCAGCTTTGACACCTACTCCTACGAGCAGTACTTC.

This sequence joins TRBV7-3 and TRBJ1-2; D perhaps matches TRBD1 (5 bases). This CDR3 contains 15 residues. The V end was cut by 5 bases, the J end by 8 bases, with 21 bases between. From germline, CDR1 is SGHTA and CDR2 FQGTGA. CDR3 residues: CASSPLGGASGGYTF. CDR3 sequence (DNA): TGTGCCAGCAGCCCACTTGGAGGGGCCTCCGGCGGCTACACCTTC.

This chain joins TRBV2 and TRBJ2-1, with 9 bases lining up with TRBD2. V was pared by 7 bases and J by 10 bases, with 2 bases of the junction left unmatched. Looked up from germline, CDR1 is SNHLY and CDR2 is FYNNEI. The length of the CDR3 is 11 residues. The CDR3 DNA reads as TGTGCCAGCACCGGACTAGCGGAGCAGTTCTTC. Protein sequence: CASTGLAEQFF.

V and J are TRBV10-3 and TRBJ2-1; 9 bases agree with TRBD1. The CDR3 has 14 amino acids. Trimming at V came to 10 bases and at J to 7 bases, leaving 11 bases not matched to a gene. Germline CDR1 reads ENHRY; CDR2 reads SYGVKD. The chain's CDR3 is CANPDRGSYNEQFF. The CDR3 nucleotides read TGTGCCAACCCAGACAGGGGGTCTTATAATGAGCAGTTCTTC.

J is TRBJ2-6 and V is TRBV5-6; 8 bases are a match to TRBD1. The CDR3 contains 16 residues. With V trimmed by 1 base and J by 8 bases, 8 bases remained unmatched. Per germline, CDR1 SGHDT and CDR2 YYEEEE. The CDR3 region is CASSLTGTGGTNVLTF. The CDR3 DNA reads TGTGCCAGCAGCTTGACAGGGACAGGAGGAACCAACGTCCTGACTTTC. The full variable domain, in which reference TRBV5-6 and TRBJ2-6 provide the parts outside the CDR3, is DAGVTQSPTHLIKTRGQQVTLRCSPKSGHDTVSWYQQALGQGPQFIFQYYEEEERQRGNFPDRFSGHQFPNYSSELNVNALLLGDSALYLCASSLTGTGGTNVLTFGAGSRLTVL.

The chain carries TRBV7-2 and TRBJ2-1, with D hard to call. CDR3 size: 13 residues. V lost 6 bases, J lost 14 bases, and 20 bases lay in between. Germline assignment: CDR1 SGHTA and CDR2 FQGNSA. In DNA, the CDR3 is TGTGCCAGCAGTTTCCCCGATACTAAAGGCAAGTTCTTC. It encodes CASSFPDTKGKFF.

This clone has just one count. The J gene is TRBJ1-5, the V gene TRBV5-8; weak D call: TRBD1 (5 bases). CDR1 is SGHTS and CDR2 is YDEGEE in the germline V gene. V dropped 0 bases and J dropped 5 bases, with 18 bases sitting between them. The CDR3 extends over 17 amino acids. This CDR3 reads CASSLVGSVQGHQPQHF. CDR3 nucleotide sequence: TGTGCCAGCAGCTTGGTGGGCTCAGTCCAGGGCCATCAGCCCCAGCATTTT.

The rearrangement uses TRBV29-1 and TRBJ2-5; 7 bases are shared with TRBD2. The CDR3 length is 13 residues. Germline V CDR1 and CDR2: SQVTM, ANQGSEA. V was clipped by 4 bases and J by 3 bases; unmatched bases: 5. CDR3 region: CSVGEGGEETQYF. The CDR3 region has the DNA TGCAGCGTTGGGGAGGGCGGAGAAGAGACCCAGTACTTC.

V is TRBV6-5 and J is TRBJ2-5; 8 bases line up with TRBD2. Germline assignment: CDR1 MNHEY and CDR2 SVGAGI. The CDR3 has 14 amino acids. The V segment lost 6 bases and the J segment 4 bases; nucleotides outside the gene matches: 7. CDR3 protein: CASRQQAGVETQYF. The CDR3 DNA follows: TGTGCCAGCAGGCAGCAAGCGGGAGTAGAGACCCAGTACTTC.

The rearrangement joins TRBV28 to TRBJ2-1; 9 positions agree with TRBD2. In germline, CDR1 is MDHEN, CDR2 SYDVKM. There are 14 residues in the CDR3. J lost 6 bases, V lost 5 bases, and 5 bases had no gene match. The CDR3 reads CASSIAGAGNEQFF. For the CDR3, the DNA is TGTGCCAGCAGTATAGCGGGAGCGGGCAATGAGCAGTTCTTC.

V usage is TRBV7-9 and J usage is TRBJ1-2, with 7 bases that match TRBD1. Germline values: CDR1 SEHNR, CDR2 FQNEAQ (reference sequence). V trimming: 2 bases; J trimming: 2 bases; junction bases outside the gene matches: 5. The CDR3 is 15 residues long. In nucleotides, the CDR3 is TGTGCCAGCAGCTTAACTCTACAGGGGAACTATGGCTACACCTTC. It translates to CASSLTLQGNYGYTF.

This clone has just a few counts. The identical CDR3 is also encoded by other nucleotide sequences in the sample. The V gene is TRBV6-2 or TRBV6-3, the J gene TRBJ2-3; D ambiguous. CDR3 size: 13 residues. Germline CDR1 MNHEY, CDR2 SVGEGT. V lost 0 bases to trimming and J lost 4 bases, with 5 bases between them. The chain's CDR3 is CASSYSSADTQYF. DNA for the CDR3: TGTGCCAGCAGTTACTCTTCGGCAGATACGCAGTATTTT.

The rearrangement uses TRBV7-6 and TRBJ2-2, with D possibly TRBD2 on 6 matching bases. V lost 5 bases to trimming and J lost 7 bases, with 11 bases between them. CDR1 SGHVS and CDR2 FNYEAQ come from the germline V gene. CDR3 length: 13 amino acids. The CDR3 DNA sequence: TGTGCCAGCAGCCCCGGGGGTCACGGGGAGCTGTTTTTT. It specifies CASSPGGHGELFF.

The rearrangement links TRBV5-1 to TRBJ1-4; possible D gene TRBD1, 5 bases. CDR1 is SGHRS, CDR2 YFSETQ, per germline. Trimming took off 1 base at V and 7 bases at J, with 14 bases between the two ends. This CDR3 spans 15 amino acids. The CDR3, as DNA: TGCGCCAGCAGCTTGTTGGGGGGAAGCGGTGAAAAACTGTTTTTT. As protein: CASSLLGGSGEKLFF.

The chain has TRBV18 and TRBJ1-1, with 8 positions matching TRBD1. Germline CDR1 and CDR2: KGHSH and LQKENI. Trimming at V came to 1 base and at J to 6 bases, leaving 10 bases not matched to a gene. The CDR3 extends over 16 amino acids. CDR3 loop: CASSPRGTGSLSEAFF. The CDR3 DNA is TGTGCCAGCTCACCACGGGGGACAGGTAGTTTGTCTGAAGCTTTCTTT.

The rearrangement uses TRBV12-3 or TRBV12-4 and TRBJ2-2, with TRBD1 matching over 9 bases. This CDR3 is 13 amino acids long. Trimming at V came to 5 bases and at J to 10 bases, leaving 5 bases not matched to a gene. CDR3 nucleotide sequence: TGTGCCAGCAGTGGGACAGGGTTTCCGGAGCTGTTTTTT. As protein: CASSGTGFPELFF.

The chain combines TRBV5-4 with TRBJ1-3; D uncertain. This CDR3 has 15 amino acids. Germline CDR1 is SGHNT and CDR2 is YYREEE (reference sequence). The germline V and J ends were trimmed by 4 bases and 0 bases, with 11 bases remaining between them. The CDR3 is CASSPGSPSGNTIYF. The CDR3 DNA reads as TGTGCCAGCAGCCCCGGTAGTCCCTCTGGAAACACCATATATTTT. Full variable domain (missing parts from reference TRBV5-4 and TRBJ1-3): ETGVTQSPTHLIKTRGQQVTLRCSSQSGHNTVSWYQQALGQGPQFIFQYYREEENGRGNFPPRFSGLQFPNYSSELNVNALELDDSALYLCASSPGSPSGNTIYFGEGSWLTVV.